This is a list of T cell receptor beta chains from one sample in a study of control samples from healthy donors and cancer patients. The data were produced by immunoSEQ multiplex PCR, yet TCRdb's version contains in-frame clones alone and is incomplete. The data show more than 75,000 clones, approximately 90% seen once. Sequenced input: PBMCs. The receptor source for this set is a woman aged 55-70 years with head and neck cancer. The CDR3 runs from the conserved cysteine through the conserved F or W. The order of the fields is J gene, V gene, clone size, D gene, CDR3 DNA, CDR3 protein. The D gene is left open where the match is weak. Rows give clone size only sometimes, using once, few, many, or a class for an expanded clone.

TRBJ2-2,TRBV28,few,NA,TGTGCCAGCAGATTGTCCGGTCGACTGGAGGACACCGGGGAGCTGTTTTTT,CASRLSGRLEDTGELFF
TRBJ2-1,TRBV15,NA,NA,TGTGCCACCAGCAGAAACAGGTACAATGAGCAGTTCTTC,CATSRNRYNEQFF
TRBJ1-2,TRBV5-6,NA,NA,TGTGCCAGCAGCTCCTTAGACTATGGCTACACCTTC,CASSSLDYGYTF
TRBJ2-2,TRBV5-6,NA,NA,TGTGCCTACCGCAGGTTCTTGAACACCGGGGAGCTGTTTTTT,CAYRRFLNTGELFF
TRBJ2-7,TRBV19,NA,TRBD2,TGTGCCAGTAGTATAGGGGTAGCGGGAGAATTAAGGAACGAGCAGTACTTC,CASSIGVAGELRNEQYF
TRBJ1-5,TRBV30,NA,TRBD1,TGTGCCTGGAAGGGACAGGGTAATAATCAGCCCCAGCATTTT,CAWKGQGNNQPQHF
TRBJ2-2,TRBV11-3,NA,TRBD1,TGTGCCAGCGGACCGGGACAGGGTCGATCCGGGGAGCTGTTTTTT,CASGPGQGRSGELFF
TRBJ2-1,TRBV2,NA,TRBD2,TGTGCCAGCACCTTACCAAAGGGGCTAGCGGTTAACAATGAGCAGTTCTTC,CASTLPKGLAVNNEQFF
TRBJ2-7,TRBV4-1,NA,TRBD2,TGCGCCAGCAGCCAGGGACTAGCGGGAGTAGGCGAGCAGTACTTC,CASSQGLAGVGEQYF
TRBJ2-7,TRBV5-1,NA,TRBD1,TGCGCCAGCAGCTTGACGGCAGGGGGCGACGAGCAGTACTTC,CASSLTAGGDEQYF
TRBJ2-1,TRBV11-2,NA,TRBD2,TGTGCCAGCAGCTTAAATAGCGGGAGCTACAATGAGCAGTTCTTC,CASSLNSGSYNEQFF
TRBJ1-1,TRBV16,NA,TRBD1,TGTGCCAGCAGCCGGACCGGGACAGCGAACACTGAAGCTTTCTTT,CASSRTGTANTEAFF
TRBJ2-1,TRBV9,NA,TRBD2,TGTGCCAGCAGCCGTGGGACTACAGACAATGAGCAGTTCTTC,CASSRGTTDNEQFF
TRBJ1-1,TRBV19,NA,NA,TGTGCCAGTAGTTTCGACAGGAACACTGAAGCTTTCTTT,CASSFDRNTEAFF
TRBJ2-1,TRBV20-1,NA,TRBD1,TGCAGTGCTAGTCCGGACAGGAAGAATGAGCAGTTCTTC,CSASPDRKNEQFF
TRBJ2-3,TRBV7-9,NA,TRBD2,TGTGCCAGCAGCTCGCGGACTAGCGGGACCGAAAGCACAGATACGCAGTATTTT,CASSSRTSGTESTDTQYF
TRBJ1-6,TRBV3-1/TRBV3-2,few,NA,TGTGCCAGCAGCCCTCGCGAAGGGTATAATTCACCCCTCCACTTT,CASSPREGYNSPLHF
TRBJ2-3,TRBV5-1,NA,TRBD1,TGCGCCAGCAGCTCTTCGAGGACAGGGGGTACAGATACGCAGTATTTT,CASSSSRTGGTDTQYF
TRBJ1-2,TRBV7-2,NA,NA,TGTGCCAGCAGTCCACGCAGGGAGGATGGCTACACCTTC,CASSPRREDGYTF
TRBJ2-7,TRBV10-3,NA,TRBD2,TGTGCCATCAGTGATCCGGGACTAGCGGGAGATATGCAGTACTTC,CAISDPGLAGDMQYF
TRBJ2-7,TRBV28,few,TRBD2,TGTGCCAGCAGTACGACCAGGGGCCCGGAGCGGGAGGGCCCGTTCGAGCAGTACTTC,CASSTTRGPEREGPFEQYF
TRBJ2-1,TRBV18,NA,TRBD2,TGTGCCAGCTCACTGCTAGCGGTGATCAATGAGCAGTTCTTC,CASSLLAVINEQFF
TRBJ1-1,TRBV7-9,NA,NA,TGTGCCAGCAGACCCGCCATCGGGGGGGGCACTGAAGCTTTCTTT,CASRPAIGGGTEAFF
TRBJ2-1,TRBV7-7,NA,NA,TGTGCTAGCAGCTCCGGGACCAACAATGAGCAGTTCTTC,CASSSGTNNEQFF
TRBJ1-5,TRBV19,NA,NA,TGTGCCAGTAGTCCGACAGGAGGGATTGGACAGCCCCAGCATTTT,CASSPTGGIGQPQHF
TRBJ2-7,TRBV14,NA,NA,TGTGCCAGCAGCCAAGAACGACCTCCGGGACGGGGCTACGAGCAGTACTTC,CASSQERPPGRGYEQYF
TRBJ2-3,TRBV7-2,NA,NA,TGTGCCAGCAGCCGTACTATATCTAGCACAGATACGCAGTATTTT,CASSRTISSTDTQYF
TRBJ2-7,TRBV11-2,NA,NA,TGTGCCAGCAGCTTAGACGGCAGGGCAGAAAACGAGCAGTACTTC,CASSLDGRAENEQYF
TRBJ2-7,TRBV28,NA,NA,TGTGCCAGCAAGGACAACTACGAGCAGTACTTC,CASKDNYEQYF
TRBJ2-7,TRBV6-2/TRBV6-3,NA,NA,TGTGCCAGCAGTTATTCTCAGGTCGCCGAGCAGTACTTC,CASSYSQVAEQYF
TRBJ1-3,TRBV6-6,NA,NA,TGTGCCAGCAGTTCAGTCTCTGGAAACACCATATATTTT,CASSSVSGNTIYF
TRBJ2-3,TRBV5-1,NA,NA,TGCGCCAGCAGCTTGGCCGGATTGGGGGTGAGCACAGATACGCAGTATTTT,CASSLAGLGVSTDTQYF
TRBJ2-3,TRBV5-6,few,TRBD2,TGTGCCAGCAGCGATGCGGGGGTGGTAGCGGGAGGAGTATTTTTT,CASSDAGVVAGGVFF
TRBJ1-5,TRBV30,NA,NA,TGTGCCTGGAGTAGGACAGGCAATCAGCCCCAGCATTTT,CAWSRTGNQPQHF
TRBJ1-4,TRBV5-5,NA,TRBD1,TGTGCCAGCAGCTTGGGGATTGACAGGGGCGTCTATGAAAAACTGTTTTTT,CASSLGIDRGVYEKLFF
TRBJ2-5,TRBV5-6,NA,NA,TGTGCCAGCAGCTCCGCAGGAGAGACCCAGTACTTC,CASSSAGETQYF
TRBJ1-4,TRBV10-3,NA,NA,TGTGCCATCAGTGAGGACAGAGTTAATGAAAAACTGTTTTTT,CAISEDRVNEKLFF
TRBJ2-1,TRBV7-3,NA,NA,TGTGCCAGCAGCTTAGAAGCTCTGGGCTCCTACAATGAGCAGTTCTTC,CASSLEALGSYNEQFF
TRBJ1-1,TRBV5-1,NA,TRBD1,TGCGCCAGCAGCGACGGACAGGGGCCCACTGAAGCTTTCTTT,CASSDGQGPTEAFF
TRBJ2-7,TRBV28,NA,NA,TGTGCCAGCATTGACGGGGATACCTACGAGCAGTACTTC,CASIDGDTYEQYF
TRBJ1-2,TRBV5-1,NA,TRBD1,TGCGCCAGCAGCCCCAGACAGGGGAGCTACTATGGCTACACCTTC,CASSPRQGSYYGYTF
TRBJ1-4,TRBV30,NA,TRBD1,TGTGCCTGGAGTAGACAGGGTGAAAAACTGTTTTTT,CAWSRQGEKLFF
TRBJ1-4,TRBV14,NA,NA,TGTGCCAGCAGCCAAGGACAGAATCCTTGGGGTGAAAAACTGTTTTTT,CASSQGQNPWGEKLFF
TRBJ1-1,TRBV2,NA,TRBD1,TGTGCCAGCAGAAAGGCCCGGACAGGGCGGGCCACTGAAGCTTTCTTT,CASRKARTGRATEAFF
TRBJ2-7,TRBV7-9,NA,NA,TGTGCCAGCAGCCAGGACTACGCAACGTGGGAGCAGTACTTC,CASSQDYATWEQYF
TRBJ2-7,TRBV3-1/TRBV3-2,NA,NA,TGTGCCAGCAGCCTGGGACGGCGCTCCTACGAGCAGTACTTC,CASSLGRRSYEQYF
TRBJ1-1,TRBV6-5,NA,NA,TGTGCCAGCAGCTTTAAGACAGGATTGACTGAAGCTTTCTTT,CASSFKTGLTEAFF
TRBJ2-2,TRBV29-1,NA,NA,TGCAGCGTTTTTCGGTCAGGGGTAGGCACCGGGGAGCTGTTTTTT,CSVFRSGVGTGELFF
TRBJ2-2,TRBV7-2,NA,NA,TGTGCCAGCAGCCGTGCCAACACCGGGGAGCTGTTTTTT,CASSRANTGELFF
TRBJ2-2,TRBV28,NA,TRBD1,TGTGCCAGCAGTACCCCGGGACAGCCGACCGGGGAGCTGTTTTTT,CASSTPGQPTGELFF